The 32 T cell receptor beta chains given below trace back to one sample, sequenced in a study of OX40 agonist ivuxolimab in advanced cancers. The table came from immunoSEQ multiplex PCR; TCRdb's copy has only in-frame clones and leaves some out. The top ten clones hold 0.45% to 0.6% of a sample with about 41,000 clones, 89% of them seen once. The starting material was CD4+ or CD8+ T cells sorted from blood, obtained in a trial of the OX40 agonist ivuxolimab. The source is an adult with an advanced solid tumor such as melanoma, head and neck, liver or kidney cancer.

Notes on this clone: An end of the junction differs from the germline gene, which may be a read error. The V gene is TRBV7-7, the J gene TRBJ1-4; D unresolved. CDR1 SSHAT and CDR2 FNYEAQ come from the germline V gene (reference sequence). The CDR3 is 15 residues long. The CDR3 DNA reads TGTGCTAGCAGCTTAGGACCTGCAACTAATGAAAAACTGTTTTTT. Encoded protein: CASSLGPATNEKLFF.

This rearrangement joins TRBV4-2 to TRBJ1-2, with TRBD1 matching over 10 bases. The CDR3 is made up of 18 amino acids. V lost 1 base, J lost 0 bases, and 8 bases stayed unmatched. Germline assignment: CDR1 LGHNA and CDR2 YNFKEQ. The CDR3 region is CASSQVGTGDGANYGYTF. DNA of the CDR3: TGTGCCAGCAGCCAAGTTGGGACAGGGGACGGAGCTAACTATGGCTACACCTTC.

The V and J genes are TRBV7-2 and TRBJ1-2, with 9 positions matching TRBD1. The CDR3 consists of 14 residues. Germline CDR1 SGHTA, CDR2 FQGNSA. The junction had 7 bases not matched to a gene; V was cut back by 3 bases and J by 8 bases. CDR3: CASSFEGTGKGYTF. The CDR3 bases are TGTGCCAGCAGCTTCGAGGGGACAGGGAAAGGCTACACCTTC.

The chain joins TRBV5-1 to TRBJ2-7; the D gene could be TRBD1 or TRBD2 (6 bases each). This CDR3 comprises 14 residues. Germline CDR1 reads SGHRS; CDR2 reads YFSETQ. V shed 1 base and J shed 5 bases, with 13 bases lying between them. CDR3 region: CASSLTGAPNEQYF. Written as DNA, the CDR3 is TGCGCCAGCAGCTTGACGGGGGCACCAAACGAGCAGTACTTC.

V usage is TRBV7-6 and J usage is TRBJ2-1, with 7 bases lining up with TRBD1. The CDR3 consists of 15 residues. The germline V gene has CDR1 SGHVS and CDR2 FNYEAQ. With 1 base clipped from V and 3 bases from J, the junction kept 3 bases outside the gene matches. The CDR3 DNA reads as TGTGCCAGCAGCTTAGGGGACAGTATCTACAATGAGCAGTTCTTC. Translating gives CASSLGDSIYNEQFF.

The chain carries TRBV5-8 and TRBJ1-5, with D possibly TRBD1 on 6 matching bases. V was pared by 0 bases and J by 4 bases, with 20 bases between. Germline V CDR1 and CDR2: SGHTS, YDEGEE. The CDR3 has 18 amino acids. The CDR3 bases are TGTGCCAGCAGCTTGGAGTATTGGTTGCAGGGGCGTAATCAGCCCCAGCATTTT. Amino acids: CASSLEYWLQGRNQPQHF.

The genes are TRBV30 and TRBJ2-7; D might be TRBD1 (5 bases). There are 14 residues in the CDR3. The V end lost 2 bases, the J end lost 1 base, and 12 bases lay between the germline ends. CDR1 and CDR2 (germline): GTSNPN, SVGIG (reference sequence). CDR3 sequence (DNA): TGTGCCTGGAGTCTGCTGGGGCGGTCCTACGAGCAGTACTTC. It specifies CAWSLLGRSYEQYF.

The V and J genes are TRBV2 and TRBJ2-7; D is perhaps TRBD1 or TRBD2 (5 bases each). The CDR3 is 13 residues long. Germline loops: CDR1 SNHLY, CDR2 FYNNEI. V was trimmed by 9 bases and J by 2 bases, leaving 14 bases between them. The CDR3 DNA follows: TGTGCCAGTAAACGGGACCTCACCTACGAGCAGTACTTC. The encoded protein is CASKRDLTYEQYF.

The gene calls are TRBV4-1 and TRBJ1-1; D is unclear. This CDR3 is 14 amino acids long. CDR1 MGHRA and CDR2 YSYEKL come from the germline V gene. Trimming took off 1 base at V and 1 base at J, with 7 bases between the two ends. CDR3 residues: CASSQVRGNTEAFF. DNA for the CDR3: TGCGCCAGCAGCCAAGTCCGGGGGAACACTGAAGCTTTCTTT.

In this sample, this clone turned up a few times. CDR3 DNA sequence: TGTGCCAGTAGTATTAGGCAGGGAGGGCCCCAGCATTTT. Protein: CASSIRQGGPQHF. The chain combines TRBV19 with TRBJ1-5; tentative D call: TRBD1 (5 bases). The CDR3 totals 13 residues. The V and J ends lost 3 bases and 9 bases respectively, with 12 bases between them. The germline CDR1 and CDR2 sequences are LNHDA and SQIVND (reference sequence).

This sequence joins TRBV30 and TRBJ1-5, with D unclear. Per germline, CDR1 GTSNPN and CDR2 SVGIG (reference sequence). This CDR3 spans 13 amino acids. Trimming took 0 bases from V and 4 from J, leaving 7 bases between them. CDR3 in amino acids: CAWSVLGNQPQHF. In nucleotides, the CDR3 is TGTGCCTGGAGTGTCCTGGGGAATCAGCCCCAGCATTTT.

The genes are TRBV13 and TRBJ2-7, with 13 nucleotides matching TRBD2. In germline, CDR1 is PRHDT, CDR2 FYEKMQ (reference sequence). After removal of 5 bases from V and 6 bases from J, the junction contained 13 bases not matched to a gene. The CDR3 length is 17 residues. The chain's CDR3 is CASSIRLAGGLLGEQYF. DNA of the CDR3: TGTGCCAGCAGCATCCGACTAGCGGGGGGTCTGTTGGGCGAGCAGTACTTC.

J is TRBJ2-5 and V is TRBV4-3, with TRBD1 as a possible D gene (6 bases). Trimming pared 0 bases from V and 1 base from J, leaving 15 bases between. Germline-derived CDR1 and CDR2 are LGHNA and YSLEER. The CDR3 spans 17 residues. The CDR3 here is CASSQEVGHLSQETQYF. In DNA, the CDR3 is TGCGCCAGCAGCCAAGAGGTGGGACACCTGTCCCAAGAGACCCAGTACTTC.

V gene TRBV15 combines with J gene TRBJ1-4, with D perhaps TRBD1 (6 bases). V was shortened by 1 base and J by 10 bases, with 13 bases between the two germline ends. There are 14 residues in the CDR3. The V gene's germline CDR1 is LNHNV and CDR2 YYDKDF (reference sequence). The CDR3 spells CATSRAAGEAKLFF. CDR3 DNA sequence: TGTGCCACCAGCAGAGCGGCAGGGGAGGCAAAACTGTTTTTT.

The genes are TRBV6-6 and TRBJ2-1, with 9 bases that match TRBD2. V lost 7 bases and J lost 0; bases outside the gene matches: 7. CDR1 and CDR2 (germline): MNHNY, SVGAGI (reference sequence). The CDR3 totals 16 residues. CDR3: CASINWRGGSYNEQFF. DNA for the CDR3: TGTGCCAGCATCAACTGGCGGGGGGGCTCCTACAATGAGCAGTTCTTC.

This rearrangement joins TRBV6-1 to TRBJ2-5, with 7 bases that match TRBD1. The ends lost 8 bases at V and 4 bases at J; junction bases unmatched: 4. The CDR3 runs 12 residues. Germline CDR1 and CDR2: MNHNS and SASEGT. The CDR3 spells CASFAGGETQYF. The CDR3 region has the DNA TGTGCCAGCTTCGCAGGGGGAGAGACCCAGTACTTC.

The V and J genes are TRBV4-3 and TRBJ2-3; tentatively, D is TRBD1 or TRBD2 (5 bases each). The CDR3 has 16 residues. V was shortened by 0 bases and J by 3 bases, with 13 bases between the two germline ends. Looked up from germline, CDR1 is LGHNA and CDR2 is YSLEER. The CDR3 DNA is TGCGCCAGCAGCCAAGATCGAGGGGCAGGAACAGATACGCAGTATTTT. It is translated as CASSQDRGAGTDTQYF.

The rearrangement uses TRBV14 and TRBJ2-1; no definite D call. The germline CDR1 and CDR2 sequences are SGHDN and FVKESK. The V end lost 4 bases, the J end lost 2 bases, and 9 bases lay between the germline ends. This CDR3 is built from 14 residues. The CDR3 loop reads CASSPTSTYNEQFF. Here the CDR3 DNA reads TGTGCCAGCAGCCCGACGAGTACCTACAATGAGCAGTTCTTC.

This clone was seen only once. CDR3 sequence (DNA): TGTGCCAGCCTGGGGGGGGAAGGTCAGCCCCAGCATTTT. Its protein is CASLGGEGQPQHF. The rearrangement joins TRBV6-5 to TRBJ1-5; maybe TRBD1 (5 bases). V lost 8 bases, J lost 6 bases, and 14 bases lay in between. The germline V gene encodes CDR1 MNHEY and CDR2 SVGAGI. The CDR3 contains 13 residues.

The chain combines TRBV6-5 with TRBJ2-7; the D call may be TRBD1 or TRBD2 (7 bases each). Per the germline V gene, CDR1 is MNHEY and CDR2 is SVGAGI. There are 13 residues in the CDR3. V was trimmed by 8 bases and J by 5 bases, leaving 16 bases between them. CDR3 region: CASGEGAFHEQYF. CDR3 bases: TGTGCCAGCGGGGAGGGGGCTTTCCACGAGCAGTACTTC.

The CDR3 region is CASSRPAGNQPQHF. The CDR3 region has the DNA TGTGCCAGCAGCCGTCCGGCGGGAAATCAGCCCCAGCATTTT. The chain recombines TRBV7-8 with TRBJ1-5; D gene unclear. This CDR3 has 14 amino acids. The germline V gene encodes CDR1 SGHVS and CDR2 FQNEAQ. V was shortened by 5 bases and J by 4 bases, with 12 bases between the two germline ends.

This chain joins TRBV10-3 and TRBJ2-5; 7 bases agree with TRBD2. The V gene's germline CDR1 is ENHRY and CDR2 SYGVKD. The CDR3 has 15 residues. J was trimmed by 3 bases and V by 4 bases; bases with no gene match: 8. The CDR3 region is CAISVRGTTKETQYF. CDR3 sequence (DNA): TGTGCCATCAGTGTCCGAGGGACTACGAAAGAGACCCAGTACTTC.

The chain employs TRBV2 and TRBJ1-5; unclear D gene. V was pared by 3 bases and J by 7 bases, with 10 bases between. This CDR3 has 13 residues. The V gene's germline CDR1 is SNHLY and CDR2 FYNNEI. The CDR3 DNA reads TGTGCCAGCAGTGATGCGGTAGGGCAGCCCCAGCATTTT. This sequence encodes CASSDAVGQPQHF.

The rearrangement links TRBV7-3 to TRBJ2-1, with 7 bases that match TRBD1. The CDR3 extends over 15 amino acids. J was trimmed by 9 bases and V by 5 bases; bases with no gene match: 13. Germline CDR1 is SGHTA and CDR2 is FQGTGA. The CDR3 reads CASSREGALPGEQFF. The CDR3 coding sequence is TGTGCCAGCAGCCGAGAGGGGGCCCTCCCGGGTGAGCAGTTCTTC. The full variable domain, completed using reference TRBV7-3 and TRBJ2-1, is GAGVSQTPSNKVTEKGKYVELRCDPISGHTALYWYRQSLGQGPEFLIYFQGTGAADDSGLPNDRFFAVRPEGSVSTLKIQRTERGDSAVYLCASSREGALPGEQFFGPGTRLTVL.

This chain connects TRBV6-6 to TRBJ1-1; no reliable D call. The CDR3 contains 14 residues. Germline CDR1 is MNHNY and CDR2 is SVGAGI (reference sequence). Trimming removed 0 bases from V and 1 base from J, with 6 bases in between. The CDR3 DNA sequence: TGTGCCAGCAGTTACTCTTTGGGGAACACTGAAGCTTTCTTT. As protein: CASSYSLGNTEAFF.

This chain uses TRBV6-5 with TRBJ1-2; D possibly corresponds to TRBD1 (6 bases). Germline lookup yields CDR1 MNHEY and CDR2 SVGAGI. V gave up 2 bases and J gave up 4 bases, with 11 bases separating them. The CDR3 has 14 amino acids. The CDR3 DNA reads TGTGCCAGCAGTTACGGCGGACAGCCCTATGGCTACACCTTC. This sequence encodes CASSYGGQPYGYTF.

This sequence joins TRBV14 and TRBJ1-1, with TRBD1 matching 11 bases. CDR1 is SGHDN, CDR2 FVKESK, per germline. V gave up 2 bases and J gave up 0 bases; unmatched junction bases: 5. This CDR3 spans 17 amino acids. Written as DNA, the CDR3 is TGTGCCAGCAGCCAAAAATGGACAGGGGGCGTGAACACTGAAGCTTTCTTT. It is translated as CASSQKWTGGVNTEAFF.

The gene calls are TRBV7-9 and TRBJ1-2; D not resolved. Germline CDR1 reads SEHNR; CDR2 reads FQNEAQ (reference sequence). The CDR3 length is 14 residues. V lost 2 bases to trimming and J lost 8 bases, with 15 bases between them. DNA for the CDR3: TGTGCCAGCAGCTTAAACGGAGAGCTGCAGGGCTACACCTTC. Residues: CASSLNGELQGYTF.

V and J are TRBV11-3 and TRBJ2-1; TRBD2 is a possible D gene (6 bases). Germline CDR1 and CDR2: SGHNT and YENEEA. The V and J ends lost 3 bases and 1 base respectively, with 10 bases between them. This CDR3 contains 15 residues. The CDR3 loop is CASSFGGESYNEQFF. CDR3 coding DNA: TGTGCCAGCAGCTTTGGCGGGGAATCCTACAATGAGCAGTTCTTC.

V usage is TRBV7-9 and J usage is TRBJ2-5; D tentatively fits TRBD1 or TRBD2 (5 bases each). The CDR3 runs 14 residues. Germline lookup yields CDR1 SEHNR and CDR2 FQNEAQ (reference sequence). The V end was cut by 3 bases, the J end by 5 bases, with 13 bases between. The CDR3 here is CASSLMGVKETQYF. CDR3 in DNA: TGTGCCAGCAGCTTGATGGGGGTCAAGGAGACCCAGTACTTC.

The chain links TRBV7-9 to TRBJ2-1; 7 bases fit TRBD2. Germline CDR1 is SEHNR and CDR2 is FQNEAQ (reference sequence). Trimming at V came to 5 bases and at J to 5 bases, leaving 6 bases not matched to a gene. The CDR3 extends over 14 amino acids. The CDR3 DNA reads as TGTGCCAGCAGCGGTCTCCGGGGGGACAATGAGCAGTTCTTC. It yields the protein CASSGLRGDNEQFF.

The genes are TRBV6-1 and TRBJ2-7; 9 nucleotides match TRBD1. The germline V gene encodes CDR1 MNHNS and CDR2 SASEGT. CDR3 length equals 14 residues. V gave up 5 bases and J gave up 5 bases; unmatched junction bases: 7. CDR3 amino acids: CASSFRDRVNEQYF. Here the CDR3 DNA reads TGTGCCAGCAGTTTCCGGGACAGGGTCAACGAGCAGTACTTC.